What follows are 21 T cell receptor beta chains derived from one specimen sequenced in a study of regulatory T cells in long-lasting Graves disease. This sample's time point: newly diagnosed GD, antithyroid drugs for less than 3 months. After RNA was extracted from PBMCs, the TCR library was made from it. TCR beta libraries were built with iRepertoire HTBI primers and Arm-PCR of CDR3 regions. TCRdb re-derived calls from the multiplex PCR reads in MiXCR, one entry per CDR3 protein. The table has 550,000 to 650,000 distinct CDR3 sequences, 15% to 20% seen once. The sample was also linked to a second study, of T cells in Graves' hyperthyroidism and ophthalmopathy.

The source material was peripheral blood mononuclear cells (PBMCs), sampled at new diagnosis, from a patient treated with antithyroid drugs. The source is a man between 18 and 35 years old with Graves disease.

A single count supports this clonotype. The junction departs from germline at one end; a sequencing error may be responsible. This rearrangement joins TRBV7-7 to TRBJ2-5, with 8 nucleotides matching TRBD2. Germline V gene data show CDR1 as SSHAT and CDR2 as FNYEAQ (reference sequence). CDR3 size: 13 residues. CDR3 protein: CASSFSGKETQYF. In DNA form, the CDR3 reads TGTGCTAGCAGCTTTAGCGGGAAAGAGACCCAGTACTTC.

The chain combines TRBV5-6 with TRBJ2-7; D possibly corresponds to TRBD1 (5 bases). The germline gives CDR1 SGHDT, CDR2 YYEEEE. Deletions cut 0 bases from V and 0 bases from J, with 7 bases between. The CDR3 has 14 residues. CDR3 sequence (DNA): TGTGCCAGCAGCTTGGAGGGGCACTCCTACGAGCAGTACTTC. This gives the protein CASSLEGHSYEQYF.

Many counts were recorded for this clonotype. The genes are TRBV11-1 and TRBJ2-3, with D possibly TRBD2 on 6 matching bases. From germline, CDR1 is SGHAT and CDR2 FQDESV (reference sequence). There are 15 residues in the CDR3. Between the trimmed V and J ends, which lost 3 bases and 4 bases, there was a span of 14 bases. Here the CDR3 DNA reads TGTGCCAGCAGCTTCGGGGGAAGGGACGCAGATACGCAGTATTTT. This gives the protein CASSFGGRDADTQYF.

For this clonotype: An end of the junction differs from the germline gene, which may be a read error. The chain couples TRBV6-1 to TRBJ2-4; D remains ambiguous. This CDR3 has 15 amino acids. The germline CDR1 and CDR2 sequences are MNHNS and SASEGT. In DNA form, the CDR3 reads TGTGCCAGCAGGGAAGTCTTAAGGGCCAAAAACATTCAGTACTTC. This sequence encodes CASREVLRAKNIQYF.

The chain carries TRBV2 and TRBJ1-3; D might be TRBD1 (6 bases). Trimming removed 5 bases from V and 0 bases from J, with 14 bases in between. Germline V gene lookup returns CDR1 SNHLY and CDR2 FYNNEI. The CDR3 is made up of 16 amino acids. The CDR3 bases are TGTGCCAGCAGTTACCAGAGGGGACACTCTGGAAACACCATATATTTT. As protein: CASSYQRGHSGNTIYF. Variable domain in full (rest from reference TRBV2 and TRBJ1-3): EPEVTQTPSHQVTQMGQEVILRCVPISNHLYFYWYRQILGQKVEFLVSFYNNEISEKSEIFDDQFSVERPDGSNFTLKIRSTKLEDSAMYFCASSYQRGHSGNTIYFGEGSWLTVV.

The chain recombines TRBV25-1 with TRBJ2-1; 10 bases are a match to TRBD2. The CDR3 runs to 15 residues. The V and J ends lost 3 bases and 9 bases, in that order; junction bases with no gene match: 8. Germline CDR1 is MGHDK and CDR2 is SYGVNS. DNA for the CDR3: TGTGCCAGCAGTGATACTAGCGGGAATCCCTTTGAGCAGTTCTTC. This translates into CASSDTSGNPFEQFF.

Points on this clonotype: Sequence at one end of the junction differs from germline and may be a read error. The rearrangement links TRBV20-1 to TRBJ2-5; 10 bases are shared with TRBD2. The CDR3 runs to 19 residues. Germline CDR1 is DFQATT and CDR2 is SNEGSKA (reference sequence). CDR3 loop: CSARDGAPQTSGNLETQHF. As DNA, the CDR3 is TGCAGTGCTAGAGATGGGGCCCCTCAAACTAGCGGGAATTTGGAGACCCAGCACTTC.

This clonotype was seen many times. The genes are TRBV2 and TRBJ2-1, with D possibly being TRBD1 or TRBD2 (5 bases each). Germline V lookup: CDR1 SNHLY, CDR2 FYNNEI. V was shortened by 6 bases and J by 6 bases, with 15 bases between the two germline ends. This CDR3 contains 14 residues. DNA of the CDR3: TGTGCCAGCAGCGGGTGGGACCACGCCAATGAGCAGTTCTTC. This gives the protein CASSGWDHANEQFF.

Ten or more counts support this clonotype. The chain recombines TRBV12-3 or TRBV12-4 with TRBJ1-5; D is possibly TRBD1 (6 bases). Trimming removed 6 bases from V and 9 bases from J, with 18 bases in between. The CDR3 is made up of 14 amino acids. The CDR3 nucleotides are TGTGCCAGCAGGGGGGTCGGGGGCGGGGGGCCCCAGCATTTT. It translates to CASRGVGGGGPQHF.

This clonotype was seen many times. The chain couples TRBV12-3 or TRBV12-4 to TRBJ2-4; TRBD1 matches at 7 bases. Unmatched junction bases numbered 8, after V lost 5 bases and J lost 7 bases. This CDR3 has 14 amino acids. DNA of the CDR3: TGTGCCAGCAGTCCCCGACAGGGTGGGAACATTCAGTACTTC. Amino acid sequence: CASSPRQGGNIQYF.

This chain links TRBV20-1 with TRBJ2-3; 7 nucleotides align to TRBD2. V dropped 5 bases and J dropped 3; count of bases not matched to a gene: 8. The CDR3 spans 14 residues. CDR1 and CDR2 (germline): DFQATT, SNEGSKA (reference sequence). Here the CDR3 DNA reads TGCAGTGCTCCCCTAGCGGCGACAACAGATACGCAGTATTTT. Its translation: CSAPLAATTDTQYF.

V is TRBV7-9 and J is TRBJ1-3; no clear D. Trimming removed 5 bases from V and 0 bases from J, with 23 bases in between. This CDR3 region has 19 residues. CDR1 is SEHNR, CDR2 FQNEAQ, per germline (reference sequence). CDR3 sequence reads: CASSRGLAPIPRSGNTIYF. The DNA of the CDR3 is TGTGCCAGCAGCCGAGGACTAGCTCCTATCCCCCGCTCTGGAAACACCATATATTTT. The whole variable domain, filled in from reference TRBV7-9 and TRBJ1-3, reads DTGVSQNPRHKITKRGQNVTFRCDPISEHNRLYWYRQTLGQGPEFLTYFQNEAQLEKSRLLSDRFSAERPKGSFSTLEIQRTEQGDSAMYLCASSRGLAPIPRSGNTIYFGEGSWLTVV.

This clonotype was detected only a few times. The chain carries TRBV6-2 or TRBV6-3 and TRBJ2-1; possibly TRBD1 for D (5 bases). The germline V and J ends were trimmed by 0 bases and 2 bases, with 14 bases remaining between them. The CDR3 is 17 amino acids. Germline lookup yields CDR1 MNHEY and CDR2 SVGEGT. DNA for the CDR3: TGTGCCAGCAGTTACTCGATGGGTGGGGCTACCTACAATGAGCAGTTCTTC. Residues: CASSYSMGGATYNEQFF.

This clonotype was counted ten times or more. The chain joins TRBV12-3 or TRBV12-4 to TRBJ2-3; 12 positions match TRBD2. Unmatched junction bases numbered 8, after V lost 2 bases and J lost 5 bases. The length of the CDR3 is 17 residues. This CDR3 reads CASSLRASGRAGDTQYF. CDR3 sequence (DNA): TGTGCCAGCAGTTTAAGGGCTAGCGGGAGGGCCGGAGATACGCAGTATTTT.

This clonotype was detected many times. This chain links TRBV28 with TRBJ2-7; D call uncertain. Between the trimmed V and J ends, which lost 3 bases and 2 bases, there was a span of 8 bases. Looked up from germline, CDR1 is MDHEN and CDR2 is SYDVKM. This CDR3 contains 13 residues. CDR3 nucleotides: TGTGCCAGCAGTTTTAATCCCCCCTACGAGCAGTACTTC. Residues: CASSFNPPYEQYF.

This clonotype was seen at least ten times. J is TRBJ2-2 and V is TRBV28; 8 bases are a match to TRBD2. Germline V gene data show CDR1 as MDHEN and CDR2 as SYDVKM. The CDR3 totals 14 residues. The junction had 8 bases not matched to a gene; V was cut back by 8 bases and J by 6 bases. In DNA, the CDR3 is TGTGCCAGCCTTCTAGCGGGCGGGGCCGGGGAGCTGTTTTTT. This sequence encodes CASLLAGGAGELFF.

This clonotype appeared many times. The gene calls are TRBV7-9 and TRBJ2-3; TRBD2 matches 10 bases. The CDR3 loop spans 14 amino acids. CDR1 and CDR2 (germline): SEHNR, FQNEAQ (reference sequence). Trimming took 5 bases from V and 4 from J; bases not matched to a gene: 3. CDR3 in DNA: TGTGCCAGCAGCCCCGGGACTAGCGCAGATACGCAGTATTTT. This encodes CASSPGTSADTQYF.

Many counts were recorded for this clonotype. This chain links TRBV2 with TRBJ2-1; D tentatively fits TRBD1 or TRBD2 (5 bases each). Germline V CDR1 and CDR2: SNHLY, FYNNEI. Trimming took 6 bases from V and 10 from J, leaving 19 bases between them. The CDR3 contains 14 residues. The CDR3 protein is CASSLRDGTPEQFF. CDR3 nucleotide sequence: TGTGCCAGCAGCCTCCGGGACGGAACCCCCGAGCAGTTCTTC.

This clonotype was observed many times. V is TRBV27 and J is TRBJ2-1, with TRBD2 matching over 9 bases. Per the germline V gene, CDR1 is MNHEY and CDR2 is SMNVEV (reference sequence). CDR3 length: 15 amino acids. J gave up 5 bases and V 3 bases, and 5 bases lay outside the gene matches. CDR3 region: CASSLRSGSNNEQFF. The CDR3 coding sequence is TGTGCCAGCAGTTTGCGTAGCGGGAGCAACAATGAGCAGTTCTTC.

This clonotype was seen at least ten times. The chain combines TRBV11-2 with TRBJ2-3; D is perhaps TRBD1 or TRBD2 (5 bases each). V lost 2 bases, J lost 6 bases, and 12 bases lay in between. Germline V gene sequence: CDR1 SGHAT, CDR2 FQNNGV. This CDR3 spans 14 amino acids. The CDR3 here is CASSLPPGTDTQYF. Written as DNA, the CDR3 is TGTGCCAGCAGCTTACCCCCCGGGACGGATACGCAGTATTTT.

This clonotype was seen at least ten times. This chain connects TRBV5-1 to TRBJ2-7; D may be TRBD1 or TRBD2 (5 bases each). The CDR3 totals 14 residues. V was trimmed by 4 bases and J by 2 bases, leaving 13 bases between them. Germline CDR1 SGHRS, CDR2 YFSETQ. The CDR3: CASSPPRGTYEQYF. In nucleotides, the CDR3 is TGCGCCAGCAGCCCGCCGAGGGGCACCTACGAGCAGTACTTC.